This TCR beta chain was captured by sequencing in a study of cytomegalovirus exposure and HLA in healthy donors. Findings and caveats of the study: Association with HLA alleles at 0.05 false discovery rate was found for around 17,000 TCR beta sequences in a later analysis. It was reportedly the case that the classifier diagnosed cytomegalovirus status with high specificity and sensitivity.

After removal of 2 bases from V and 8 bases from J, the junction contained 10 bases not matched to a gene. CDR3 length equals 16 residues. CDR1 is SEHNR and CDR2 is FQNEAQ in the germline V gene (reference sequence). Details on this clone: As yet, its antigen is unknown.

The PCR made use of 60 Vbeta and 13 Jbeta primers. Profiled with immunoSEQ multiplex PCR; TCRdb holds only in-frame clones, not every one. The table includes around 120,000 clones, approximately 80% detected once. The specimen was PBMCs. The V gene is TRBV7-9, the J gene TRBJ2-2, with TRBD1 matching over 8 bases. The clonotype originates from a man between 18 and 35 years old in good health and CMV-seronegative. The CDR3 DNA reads TGTGCCAGCAGCTTACTAACCCAGGGGGCTAAAGGGGAGCTGTTTTTT. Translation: CASSLLTQGAKGELFF.